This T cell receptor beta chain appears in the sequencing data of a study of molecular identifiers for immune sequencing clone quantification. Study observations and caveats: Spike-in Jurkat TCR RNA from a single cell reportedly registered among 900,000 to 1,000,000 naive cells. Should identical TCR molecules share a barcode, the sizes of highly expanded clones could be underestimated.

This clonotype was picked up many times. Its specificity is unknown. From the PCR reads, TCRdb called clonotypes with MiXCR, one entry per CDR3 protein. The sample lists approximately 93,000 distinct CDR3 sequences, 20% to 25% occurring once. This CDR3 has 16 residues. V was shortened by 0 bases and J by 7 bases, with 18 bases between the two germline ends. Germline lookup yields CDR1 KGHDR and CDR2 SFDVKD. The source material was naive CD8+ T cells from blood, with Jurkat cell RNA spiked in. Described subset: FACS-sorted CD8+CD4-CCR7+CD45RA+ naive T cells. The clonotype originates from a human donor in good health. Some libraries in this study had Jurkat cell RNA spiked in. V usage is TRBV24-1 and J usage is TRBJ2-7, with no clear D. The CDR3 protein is CATSDLRGSRSGEQYF. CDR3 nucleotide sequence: TGTGCCACCAGTGATTTGAGAGGTTCCCGGTCTGGTGAGCAGTACTTC.